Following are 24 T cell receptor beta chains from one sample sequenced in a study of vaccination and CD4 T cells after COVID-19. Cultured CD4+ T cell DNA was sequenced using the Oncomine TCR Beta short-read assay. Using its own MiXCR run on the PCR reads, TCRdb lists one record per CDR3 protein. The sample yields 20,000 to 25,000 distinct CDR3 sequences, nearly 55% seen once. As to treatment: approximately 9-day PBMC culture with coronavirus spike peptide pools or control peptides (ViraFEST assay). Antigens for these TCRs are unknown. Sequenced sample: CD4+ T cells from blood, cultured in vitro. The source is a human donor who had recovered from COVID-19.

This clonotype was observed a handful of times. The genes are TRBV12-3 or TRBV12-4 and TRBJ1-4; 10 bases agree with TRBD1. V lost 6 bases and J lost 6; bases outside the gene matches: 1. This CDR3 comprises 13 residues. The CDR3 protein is CASRGTGDEKLFF. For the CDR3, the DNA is TGTGCCAGCAGAGGGACAGGGGATGAAAAACTGTTTTTT.

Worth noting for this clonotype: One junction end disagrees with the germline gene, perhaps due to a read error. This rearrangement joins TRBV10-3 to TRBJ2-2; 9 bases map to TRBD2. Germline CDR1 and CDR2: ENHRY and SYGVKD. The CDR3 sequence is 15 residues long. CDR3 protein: CTIESGGQSTGELFF. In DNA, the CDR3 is TGTACCATCGAAAGCGGGGGGCAAAGCACCGGGGAGCTGTTTTTT.

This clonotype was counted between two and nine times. CDR3 coding DNA: TGTGCCAGCAGCTTAGACAATTCCGGGAACACTGAAGCTTTCTTT. It yields the protein CASSLDNSGNTEAFF. The chain links TRBV11-2 to TRBJ1-1; D unclear. The CDR3 consists of 15 residues. Germline-derived CDR1 and CDR2 are SGHAT and FQNNGV. Trimming stripped 0 bases from V and 1 base from J, with 9 bases between.

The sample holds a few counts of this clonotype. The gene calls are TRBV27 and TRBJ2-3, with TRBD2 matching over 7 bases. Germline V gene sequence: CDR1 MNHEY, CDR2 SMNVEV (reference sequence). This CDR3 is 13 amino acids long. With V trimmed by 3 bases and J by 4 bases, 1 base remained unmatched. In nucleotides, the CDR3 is TGTGCCAGCAGTTTTCGGGAGGCAGATACGCAGTATTTT. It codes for CASSFREADTQYF.

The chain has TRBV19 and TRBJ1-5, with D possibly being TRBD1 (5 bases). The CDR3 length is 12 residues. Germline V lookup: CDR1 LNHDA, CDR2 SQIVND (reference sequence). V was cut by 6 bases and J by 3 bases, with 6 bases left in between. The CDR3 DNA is TGTGCCAGTAGGGACATCAATCAGCCCCAGCATTTT. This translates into CASRDINQPQHF.

The CDR3 protein is CASSVGGLNYGYTF. DNA for the CDR3: TGTGCCAGCAGCGTAGGGGGGCTTAACTATGGCTACACCTTC. This sequence joins TRBV9 and TRBJ1-2; perhaps TRBD1 as D (6 bases). CDR3 size: 14 residues. Trimming stripped 0 bases from V and 1 base from J, with 7 bases between. Per the germline V gene, CDR1 is SGDLS and CDR2 is YYNGEE.

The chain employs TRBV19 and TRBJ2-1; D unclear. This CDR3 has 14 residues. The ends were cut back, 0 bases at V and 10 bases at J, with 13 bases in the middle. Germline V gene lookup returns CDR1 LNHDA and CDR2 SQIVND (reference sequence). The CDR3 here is CASSIDGVVTEQFF. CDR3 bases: TGTGCCAGTAGTATAGATGGCGTAGTCACAGAGCAGTTCTTC.

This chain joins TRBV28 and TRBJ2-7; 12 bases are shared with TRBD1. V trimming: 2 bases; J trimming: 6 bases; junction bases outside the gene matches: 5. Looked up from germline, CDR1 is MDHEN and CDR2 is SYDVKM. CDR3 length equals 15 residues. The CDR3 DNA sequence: TGTGCCAGCAGTTTACGGGACAGGGGGCGCCGCGAGCAGTACTTC. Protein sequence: CASSLRDRGRREQYF.

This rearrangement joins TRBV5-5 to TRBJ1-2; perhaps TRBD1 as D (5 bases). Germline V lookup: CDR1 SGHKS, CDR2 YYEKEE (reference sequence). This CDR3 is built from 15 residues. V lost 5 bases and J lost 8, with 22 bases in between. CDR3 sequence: CASRAGTVFAPGYTF. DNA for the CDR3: TGTGCCAGCAGGGCCGGGACTGTATTTGCCCCGGGCTACACCTTC.

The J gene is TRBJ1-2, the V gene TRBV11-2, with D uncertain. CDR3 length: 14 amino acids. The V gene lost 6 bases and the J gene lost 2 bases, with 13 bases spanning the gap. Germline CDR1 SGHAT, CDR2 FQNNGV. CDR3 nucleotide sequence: TGTGCCAGCAGGTCGGACTCTGGGAACTATGGCTACACCTTC. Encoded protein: CASRSDSGNYGYTF. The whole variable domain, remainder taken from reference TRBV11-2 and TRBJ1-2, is EAGVAQSPRYKIIEKRQSVAFWCNPISGHATLYWYQQILGQGPKLLIQFQNNGVVDDSQLPKDRFSAERLKGVDSTLKIQPAKLEDSAVYLCASRSDSGNYGYTFGSGTRLTVV.

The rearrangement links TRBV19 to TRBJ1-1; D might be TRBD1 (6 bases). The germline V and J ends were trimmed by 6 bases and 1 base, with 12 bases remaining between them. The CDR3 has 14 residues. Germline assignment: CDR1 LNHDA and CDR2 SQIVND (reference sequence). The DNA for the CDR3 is TGTGCCAGTAGCCGAGGACAGACGAACACTGAAGCTTTCTTT. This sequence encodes CASSRGQTNTEAFF.

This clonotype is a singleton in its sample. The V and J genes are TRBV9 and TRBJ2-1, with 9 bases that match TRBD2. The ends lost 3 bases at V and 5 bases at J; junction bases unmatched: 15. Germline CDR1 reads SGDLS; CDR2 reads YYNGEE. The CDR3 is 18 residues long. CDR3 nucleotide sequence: TGTGCCAGCAGCGCACCAACAAAAGGGACTAGCCGTAACAATGAGCAGTTCTTC. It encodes CASSAPTKGTSRNNEQFF.

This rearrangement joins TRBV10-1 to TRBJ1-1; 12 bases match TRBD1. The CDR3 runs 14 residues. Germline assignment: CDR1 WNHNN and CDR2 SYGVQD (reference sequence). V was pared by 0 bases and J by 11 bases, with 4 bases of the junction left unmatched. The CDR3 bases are TGCGCCAGCAGTGAGTCGGGGACAGGGGGCATCGCTTTCTTT. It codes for CASSESGTGGIAFF.

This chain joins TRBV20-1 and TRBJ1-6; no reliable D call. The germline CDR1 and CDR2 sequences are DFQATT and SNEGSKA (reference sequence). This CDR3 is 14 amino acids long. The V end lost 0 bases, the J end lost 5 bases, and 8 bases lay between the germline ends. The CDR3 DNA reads TGCAGTGCTAGAGAAAGAACAGATAATTCACCCCTCCACTTT. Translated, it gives CSARERTDNSPLHF.

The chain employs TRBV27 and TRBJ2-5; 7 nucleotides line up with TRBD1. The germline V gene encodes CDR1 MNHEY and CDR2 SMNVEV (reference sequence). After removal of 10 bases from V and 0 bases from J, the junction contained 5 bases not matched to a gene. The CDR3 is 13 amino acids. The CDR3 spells CATKGQYQETQYF. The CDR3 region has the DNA TGTGCCACCAAGGGACAGTACCAAGAGACCCAGTACTTC.

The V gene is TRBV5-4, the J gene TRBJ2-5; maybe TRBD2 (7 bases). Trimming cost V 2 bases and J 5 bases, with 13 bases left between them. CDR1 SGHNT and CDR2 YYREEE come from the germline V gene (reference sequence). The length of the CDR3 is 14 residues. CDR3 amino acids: CASSFKGGRETQYF. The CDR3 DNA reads TGTGCCAGCAGCTTTAAGGGGGGGCGGGAGACCCAGTACTTC. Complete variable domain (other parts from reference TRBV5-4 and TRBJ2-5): ETGVTQSPTHLIKTRGQQVTLRCSSQSGHNTVSWYQQALGQGPQFIFQYYREEENGRGNFPPRFSGLQFPNYSSELNVNALELDDSALYLCASSFKGGRETQYFGPGTRLLVL.

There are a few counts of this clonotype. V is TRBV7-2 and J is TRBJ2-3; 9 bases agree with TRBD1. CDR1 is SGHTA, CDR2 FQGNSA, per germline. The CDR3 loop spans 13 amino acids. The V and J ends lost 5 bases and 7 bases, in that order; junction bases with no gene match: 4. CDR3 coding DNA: TGTGCCAGCAGCCCTGGGACAGGGAATACGCAGTATTTT. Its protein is CASSPGTGNTQYF.

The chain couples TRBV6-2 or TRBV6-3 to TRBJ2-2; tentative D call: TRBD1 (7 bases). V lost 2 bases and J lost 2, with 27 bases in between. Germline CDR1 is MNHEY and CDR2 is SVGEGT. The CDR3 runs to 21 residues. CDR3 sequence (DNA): TGTGCCAGCAGTTACGTCCCGGGACAGTCTATCCCGCGGGGAAACACCGGGGAGCTGTTTTTT. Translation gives CASSYVPGQSIPRGNTGELFF.

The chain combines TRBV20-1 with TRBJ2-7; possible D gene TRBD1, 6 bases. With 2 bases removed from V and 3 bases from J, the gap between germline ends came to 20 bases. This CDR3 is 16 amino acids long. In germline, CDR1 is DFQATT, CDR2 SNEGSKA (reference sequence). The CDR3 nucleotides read TGCAGTGCTAGACCCTTAACCCGAGCGACAGGCTACGAGCAGTACTTC. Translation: CSARPLTRATGYEQYF.

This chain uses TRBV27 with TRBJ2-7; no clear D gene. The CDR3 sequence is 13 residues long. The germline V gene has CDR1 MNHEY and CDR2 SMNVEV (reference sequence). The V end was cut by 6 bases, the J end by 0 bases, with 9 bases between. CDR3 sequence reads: CASSPTVSYEQYF. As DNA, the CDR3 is TGTGCCAGCAGCCCGACGGTCTCCTACGAGCAGTACTTC.

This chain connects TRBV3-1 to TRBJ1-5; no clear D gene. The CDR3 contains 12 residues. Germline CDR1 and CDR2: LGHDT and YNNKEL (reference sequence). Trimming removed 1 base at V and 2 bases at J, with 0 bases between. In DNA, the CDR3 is TGTGCCAGCAGCCAAGGCAATCAGCCCCAGCATTTT. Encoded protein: CASSQGNQPQHF.

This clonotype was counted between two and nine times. The CDR3 region is CASSLHYEQYF. The CDR3 DNA sequence: TGTGCCAGCAGCCTCCACTACGAGCAGTACTTC. The V gene is TRBV7-2, the J gene TRBJ2-7; D not resolved. V shed 5 bases and J shed 3 bases, with 5 bases lying between them. In germline, CDR1 is SGHTA, CDR2 FQGNSA. The CDR3 is 11 residues long.

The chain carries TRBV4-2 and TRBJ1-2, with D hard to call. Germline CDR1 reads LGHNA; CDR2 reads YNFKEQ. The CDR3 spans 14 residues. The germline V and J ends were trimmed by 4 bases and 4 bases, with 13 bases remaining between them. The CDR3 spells CASSRGSLGYGYTF. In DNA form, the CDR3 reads TGTGCCAGCAGCCGGGGTAGTCTTGGCTATGGCTACACCTTC.

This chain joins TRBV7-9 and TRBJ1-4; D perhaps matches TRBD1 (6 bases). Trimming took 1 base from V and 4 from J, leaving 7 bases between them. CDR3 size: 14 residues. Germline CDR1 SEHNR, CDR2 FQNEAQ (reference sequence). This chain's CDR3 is CASSLDRDNEKLFF. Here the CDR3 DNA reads TGTGCCAGCAGCTTAGACAGGGATAATGAAAAACTGTTTTTT.